What follows is one T cell receptor (beta chain) and its context. The target of this receptor is not known. One base away there is no much larger clone; base qualities are not given. Read against the paper, the sample's time point label means: pre-sensitization, week 0. Reading the label with the study, this specimen's treatment or condition is: therapeutic diphenylcyclopropenone sensitization with weekly scalp DPC. At every patch-test visit, the blood draw took place before the patch test was put on. Patients were eligible if aged 18 to 70, diagnosed with alopecia and judged suitable for DPC therapy, and pregnant patients were excluded. Total RNA was isolated from unfractionated whole blood collected in Tempus Blood RNA tubes. The CDR3 runs 15 amino acids, cysteine and phenylalanine included. Kept here is only the CDR3 DNA, which spans 45 bases and is read in frame from base 1. The V end loses 1 base and the J end loses 3 bases, and a stretch of 10 bases separates them. CDR1 MNHNS and CDR2 SASEGT were looked up in the germline V gene.

The library was obtained by RACE. TCRdb names NextSeq 500 as the instrument used. During library preparation, unique molecular identifiers were attached to individual cDNA molecules so that TCRs could be counted in a quantitative, reproducible way. From each blood RNA sample, both TCR alpha and TCR beta chains were sequenced. As for how the authors treated the data: A median of around 100,000 TCRs per sample was observed, with a range of 23,224 to 690,600. The Decombinator software suite was used to annotate V, J and CDR3 in the TCR reads. For the PS versus PT1 abundance plots, all samples were subsampled to the same number of TCRs (28,000). TCRs were defined as expanded if absent before sensitization and observed at least eight times at the 2-week time point. The public reads were run again by TCRdb, first through fastp at Q25 and then through MiXCR, and only productive beta chains were kept. All rows with the same CDR3 protein become a single entry with the most common DNA and genes. V and J calls and clone size were set by TCRdb, not the authors. The sample table contains more than 80,000 distinct CDR3 sequences; only one count was recorded for more than 10% of them. 1.6% of the sample goes to the ten largest clones.

The sample comes from a study of human T cells and chemical hapten exposure (dated by TCRdb to the early 2020s). Notes on the research overall: For sensitization, 2% DPC in acetone was applied to a roughly 2 cm by roughly 2 cm area of upper inner arm skin. Blood was sampled from patients pre-sensitization (week 0) and at 2, 6 and about 24 weeks after DPC sensitization. Patch tests used Finn chambers with 0.01% DPC on the upper back, scored after 6 days by International Contact Dermatitis Research Group standards. Roughly 30 alopecia patients gave blood for TCR sequencing at one to four time points (pre-sensitization, 2, 6 and 24 weeks). Peripheral blood TCR repertoire changes were tracked in vivo in alopecia patients during primary and secondary sensitization to the hapten diphenylcyclopropenone (DPC). Weekly therapeutic DPC doses were additionally applied to the scalp of patients throughout the approximately 25-week study period. Libraries were pooled for sequencing, and per-sample TCR yields varied mainly because of small differences in library volumes within the pool. The patient cohort, mostly female, included alopecia areata with under or over 50% scalp involvement, alopecia totalis and alopecia universalis.

The investigation overall reported the following: DPC sensitization did not change the number of TCRs with a frequency above 1 in 1000, and there was no evidence of changes in global repertoire structure. Repeated subsampling changed both the strength of the expansion versus patch-test correlation and the threshold at which the correlation became significant. Alopecia, a presumed autoimmune disease, was present in all patients, so the immune response of the patients might differ from that of healthy individuals. Expanded TCRs formed significantly more large CDR3 similarity clusters than pre-sensitization or healthy control sets, consistent with antigen-driven responses. Patch test score was positively correlated with the number of PT1 expanded TCRs, with significance at thresholds 8, 16 and 32 but not at 4.

The material sequenced was whole blood, taken in connection with sensitization to the hapten diphenylcyclopropenone (DPC). The receptor was isolated from a woman aged 45-59 years with alopecia areata. Some clones in this sample may be carry-over from other donors' samples. This receptor chain uses TRBV6-1 and TRBJ1-3, with no confident D gene call. CDR3 loop: CASSEDRQYGNTIYF. Here is the DNA: TGTGCCAGCAGTGAAGATCGGCAGTATGGAAACACCATATATTTT.